The source of this T cell receptor (beta chain) is a study of monozygotic twins with inflammatory bowel disease (dated by TCRdb to about 2019). Some background on the complete study: The full study comprised 28 monozygotic twin pairs: nine German pairs (four IBD-concordant, five IBD-discordant) and 19 IBD-discordant Danish pairs. Within discordant pairs, disease-associated traits were sought mainly by comparing IBD patients with their genetically identical healthy co-twins. Each individual had, on average, about 151 000 unique TCRalpha sequences and 181 000 unique TCRbeta sequences available for analysis.

The library was made by 5' RACE. The input for every TCR library was 3,500 to 4,500 ng of total RNA. For each sample, cDNA synthesis was carried out in eight separate reactions using SMARTScribe reverse transcriptase. Unique molecular identifiers containing a 6-nucleotide sample barcode were introduced through template switching during cDNA synthesis. Two nested PCRs of about 15 and 9 cycles amplified the TCRalpha and TCRbeta cDNA, and bead purification followed each PCR. Before amplification, the cDNA was treated with uracil DNA-glycosylase and purified using the QIAquick PCR purification kit. The second PCR added Illumina TruSeq-compatible adapters along with sample-specific barcodes. TapeStation and Qubit were used to check library quality and concentration, and about 5.2 ng of each library went into the pool. Sequencing of the pooled libraries was done on an Illumina HiSeq2500 single-index Rapid Run using custom sequencing primers and 2 x 100 bp reads. Per the original workflow: UMI-based consensus assembly with MiGEC version 1.2.6 was used to correct PCR and sequencing errors. MiXCR version 2.1.1 was used for V(D)J alignment, clonotype assembly and CDR3 extraction. Normalisation of gene usage, clonotype sharing and MAIT/NKT TCR abundance was achieved by analysing the top 1000, 10 000 and 20 000 clonotypes per sample. After downsampling to 27 000 UMIs, diversity was calculated as the inverse Simpson index using the vegan R package. Paired Mann-Whitney U tests were applied to discordant twin pairs, and Benjamini-Hochberg correction was used for multiple testing. TCRdb reprocessed the reads into one record per CDR3 protein sequence, lacking DNA. These V and J calls rely on TCRdb rather than the paper's analysis. The sample table includes some 150,000 distinct CDR3 sequences. Approximately 2.4% of the sample belongs to the ten largest clones.

For this clonotype: What antigen it recognizes has not been identified.

The germline V gene provides CDR1 SGHTA and CDR2 FQGTGA. The CDR3 runs 20 amino acids, cysteine and phenylalanine included. The nucleotide record is missing. Beyond this particular receptor, the publication reports: No single strong signal or clonotype linked to IBD turned up in the results, so the idea that one exists was not supported. Because patients received different immunosuppressive treatments, the repertoires may have picked up extra background noise and variability between individuals. Compared with healthy twins, IBD patients had fewer clonotypes in common with other individuals, a difference most pronounced in patients showing signs of disease activity. Concordant and discordant twins showed no difference in repertoire similarity, possibly because of limited statistical power. The analysis was unable to tell apart different T cell subtypes. TCRbeta repertoire diversity, by inverse Simpson index, was decreased in IBD patients compared with their healthy co-twins.

From each donor, a roughly 2.3 ml peripheral blood sample was collected into PAXgene tubes and stored at -80 degrees C. Without any T cell sorting, total RNA was extracted from whole blood using the PAXgene blood miRNA kit on an automated QIAcube. Deep TCRalpha and TCRbeta repertoire profiling with unique molecular barcoding was performed on peripheral blood of monozygotic twin pairs concordant or discordant for inflammatory bowel disease. Smoking habits were recorded for all twin pairs, and each individual was classified as a current, former or never smoker. The clonotype was recovered from a human donor with ulcerative colitis or Crohn's disease, or a healthy co-twin of an affected twin (not recorded which). Sample: blood. Here the chain combines TRBV7-3 and TRBJ2-3; TCRdb gives TRBD1 as the D gene, but with no DNA this cannot be confirmed. CDR3 protein: CASSLSPLSLEQTSTDTQYF.